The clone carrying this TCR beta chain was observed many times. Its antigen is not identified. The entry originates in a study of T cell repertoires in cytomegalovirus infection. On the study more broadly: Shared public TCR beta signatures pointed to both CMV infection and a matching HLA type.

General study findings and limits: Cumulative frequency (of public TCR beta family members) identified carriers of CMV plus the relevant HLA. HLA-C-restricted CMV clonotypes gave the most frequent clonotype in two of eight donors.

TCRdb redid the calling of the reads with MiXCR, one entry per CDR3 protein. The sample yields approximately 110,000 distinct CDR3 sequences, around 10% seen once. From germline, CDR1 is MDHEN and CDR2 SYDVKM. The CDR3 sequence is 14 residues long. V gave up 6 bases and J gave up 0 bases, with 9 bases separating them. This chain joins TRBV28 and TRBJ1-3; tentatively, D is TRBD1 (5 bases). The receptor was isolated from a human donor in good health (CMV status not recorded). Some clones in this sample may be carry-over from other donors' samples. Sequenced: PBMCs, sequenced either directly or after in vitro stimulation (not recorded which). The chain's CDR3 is CASRGPSSGNTIYF. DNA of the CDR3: TGTGCCAGCAGGGGACCAAGCTCTGGAAACACCATATATTTT.